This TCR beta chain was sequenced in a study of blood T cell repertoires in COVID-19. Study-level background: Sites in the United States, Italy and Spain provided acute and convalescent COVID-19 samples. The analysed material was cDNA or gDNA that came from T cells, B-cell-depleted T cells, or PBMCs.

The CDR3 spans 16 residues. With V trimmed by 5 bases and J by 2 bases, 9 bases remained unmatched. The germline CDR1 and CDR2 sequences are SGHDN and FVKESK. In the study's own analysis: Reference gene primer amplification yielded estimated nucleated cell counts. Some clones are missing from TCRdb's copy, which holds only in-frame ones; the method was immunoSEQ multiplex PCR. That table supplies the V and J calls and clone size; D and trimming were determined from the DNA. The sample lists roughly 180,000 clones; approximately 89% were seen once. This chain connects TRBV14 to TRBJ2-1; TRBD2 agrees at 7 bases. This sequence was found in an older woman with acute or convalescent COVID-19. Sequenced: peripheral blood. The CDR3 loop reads CASSVRGRVTYNEQFF. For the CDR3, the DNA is TGTGCCAGCAGCGTACGGGGGAGGGTAACCTACAATGAGCAGTTCTTC.